The TCR beta chain described here comes from a study of blood T cell repertoires in COVID-19. Produced via immunoSEQ multiplex PCR; TCRdb's table is partial and in-frame only. The table has around 130,000 clones, under 85% seen once; the top ten hold less than 15%. The specimen sequenced was peripheral blood. This TCR was recovered from a woman in her fifties or sixties with acute or convalescent COVID-19.

The CDR3 DNA sequence: TGCGCCAGCGGCCAACTAAACTATGGCTACACCTTC. Translated, it gives CASGQLNYGYTF. The chain combines TRBV5-1 with TRBJ1-2; D is uncertain. Germline V gives CDR1 SGHRS, CDR2 YFSETQ. The CDR3 has 12 residues. V lost 7 bases and J lost 2, with 9 bases in between.